These 20 T cell receptor beta chains share one sample of origin, sequenced in a study of T cells in Graves' hyperthyroidism and ophthalmopathy. Researchers took RNA transcripts and amplified the TCR beta CDR3 regions from them. Primed by the HTBI set, a first-round RT-PCR was run on the TCR CDR3. TCRdb passed the multiplex PCR reads through MiXCR, listing each CDR3 protein once. The sample contains about 620,000 distinct CDR3 sequences, around 15% of which appear only once. The sequencing sample was made of blood. All receptors derive from a woman in her 30s with Graves' hyperthyroidism.

The chain links TRBV3-1 to TRBJ2-7; no clear D gene. Germline-derived CDR1 and CDR2 are LGHDT and YNNKEL (reference sequence). The CDR3 sequence is 15 residues long. V lost 1 base and J 0 bases, leaving 10 bases between the germline ends. The DNA for the CDR3 is TGTGCCAGCAGCCAAGGACACGTTCTCTCCTACGAGCAGTACTTC. It specifies CASSQGHVLSYEQYF.

The chain is built from TRBV4-3 and TRBJ2-1; D is possibly TRBD1 or TRBD2 (5 bases each). Trimming took 1 base from V and 9 from J, leaving 10 bases between them. There are 13 residues in the CDR3. Germline-derived CDR1 and CDR2 are LGHNA and YSLEER. The CDR3, as DNA: TGCGCCAGCAGCCAAGGACCAGGGAGTGAGCAGTTCTTC. This translates into CASSQGPGSEQFF.

This clonotype has more than one count but fewer than ten. The rearrangement joins TRBV11-2 to TRBJ2-2, with D unclear. This CDR3 has 16 amino acids. Germline CDR1 SGHAT, CDR2 FQNNGV. The ends were cut back, 2 bases at V and 5 bases at J, with 15 bases in the middle. The CDR3 DNA sequence: TGTGCCAGCAGCTTATCCCTCCCCCGACCTACCGGGGAGCTGTTTTTT. Amino acids: CASSLSLPRPTGELFF.

The table lists this clonotype with a few counts. The chain joins TRBV12-3 or TRBV12-4 to TRBJ2-3; D gene unclear. V shed 3 bases and J shed 2 bases, with 12 bases lying between them. This CDR3 comprises 15 residues. Here the CDR3 reads CASSFGGMLTDTQYF. CDR3 coding DNA: TGTGCCAGCAGTTTCGGTGGTATGCTCACAGATACGCAGTATTTT.

This clonotype was seen only a few times. The V and J genes are TRBV9 and TRBJ2-1, with 12 bases that match TRBD2. This CDR3 region has 17 residues. V shed 4 bases, J shed 1 base, and the junction held 6 bases outside the gene matches. The germline V gene has CDR1 SGDLS and CDR2 YYNGEE. The CDR3 is CASSPTSGSGSYNEQFF. The CDR3 DNA follows: TGTGCCAGCAGCCCGACTAGCGGGAGTGGTTCCTACAATGAGCAGTTCTTC.

The chain employs TRBV18 and TRBJ2-1; 14 bases align to TRBD2. The germline V gene has CDR1 KGHSH and CDR2 LQKENI. The CDR3 runs to 14 residues. V dropped 8 bases and J dropped 6; count of bases not matched to a gene: 3. CDR3 amino acids: CASAGTSGSNEQFF. CDR3 nucleotides: TGTGCCAGCGCTGGGACTAGCGGGAGCAATGAGCAGTTCTTC.

The rearrangement links TRBV6-2 or TRBV6-3 to TRBJ1-5; possibly TRBD1 for D (6 bases). V was pared by 7 bases and J by 7 bases, with 17 bases between. Germline V gene data show CDR1 as MNHEY and CDR2 as SVGEGT. The CDR3 consists of 14 residues. For the CDR3, the DNA is TGTGCCAGCAATCGCCTCCGGGACATACAGCCCCAGCATTTT. It is translated as CASNRLRDIQPQHF.

This clonotype came up many times. This chain links TRBV20-1 with TRBJ1-1; D is possibly TRBD1 (6 bases). In germline, CDR1 is DFQATT, CDR2 SNEGSKA (reference sequence). V lost 1 base, J lost 2 bases, and 20 bases lay in between. This CDR3 comprises 17 residues. The CDR3 bases are TGCAGTGCTAGAGCGGACAACAGGGAGCCCTCAAACACTGAAGCTTTCTTT. Translated, it gives CSARADNREPSNTEAFF.

V and J are TRBV12-3 or TRBV12-4 and TRBJ1-4; TRBD1 matches 7 bases. The J segment lost 0 bases and the V segment lost 6 bases, leaving 13 bases of the junction unmatched. This CDR3 region has 18 residues. The CDR3 nucleotides are TGTGCCAGCAGGAGACGGGGACAGACACTTGCAACTAATGAAAAACTGTTTTTT. Its translation: CASRRRGQTLATNEKLFF.

In its sample, this clonotype was seen once. V usage is TRBV20-1 and J usage is TRBJ2-2; TRBD1 is a possible D gene (6 bases). Germline V gives CDR1 DFQATT, CDR2 SNEGSKA (reference sequence). With 6 bases removed from V and 3 bases from J, the gap between germline ends came to 14 bases. This CDR3 is built from 14 residues. The CDR3 sequence is CSAPTTGYTGELFF. CDR3 sequence (DNA): TGCAGTGCCCCTACCACAGGGTACACCGGGGAGCTGTTTTTT.

This clonotype was recorded many times. This chain links TRBV16 with TRBJ2-2, with 8 bases that match TRBD1. The CDR3 totals 16 residues. Germline V gene data show CDR1 as KGHSY and CDR2 as FQNENV. V lost 2 bases and J lost 3; bases outside the gene matches: 5. The CDR3 DNA is TGTGCCAGCAGCCAACTAGGACAGGGAGACACCGGGGAGCTGTTTTTT. As protein: CASSQLGQGDTGELFF. The whole variable domain, filled in from reference TRBV16 and TRBJ2-2, reads GEEVAQTPKHLVRGEGQKAKLYCAPIKGHSYVFWYQQVLKNEFKFLISFQNENVFDETGMPKERFSAKCLPNSPCSLEIQATKLEDSAVYFCASSQLGQGDTGELFFGEGSRLTVL.

This clonotype was recorded at least ten times. The chain is built from TRBV28 and TRBJ1-4; TRBD1 might be the D (5 bases). Germline V gives CDR1 MDHEN, CDR2 SYDVKM. The V gene lost 6 bases and the J gene lost 2 bases, with 22 bases spanning the gap. The CDR3 has 18 amino acids. The DNA for the CDR3 is TGTGCCAGCAGCAGTACCGCGGCGGGGGGGAGGACTAATGAAAAACTGTTTTTT. Translated, it gives CASSSTAAGGRTNEKLFF.

This clonotype was recorded at least ten times. V gene TRBV6-1 combines with J gene TRBJ1-2, with D possibly matching TRBD1 (6 bases). Germline CDR1 and CDR2: MNHNS and SASEGT. The CDR3 runs to 13 residues. With 8 bases removed from V and 2 bases from J, the gap between germline ends came to 12 bases. The CDR3 is CASGFDRNYGYTF. In nucleotides, the CDR3 is TGTGCCAGCGGATTTGACAGGAACTATGGCTACACCTTC.

This clonotype was observed at least ten times. The rearrangement uses TRBV7-8 and TRBJ1-2, with TRBD1 matching over 9 bases. The germline V gene has CDR1 SGHVS and CDR2 FQNEAQ. Losses at the gene ends were 4 bases for V and 3 bases for J; bases not matched to a gene: 0. CDR3 length equals 13 residues. The CDR3: CASSWTGDYGYTF. The CDR3 DNA reads as TGTGCCAGCAGCTGGACAGGGGACTATGGCTACACCTTC.

This clonotype occurred a few times. Written as DNA, the CDR3 is TGTGCCAGCAGCCCCGCTGTAGCCAAAAACATTCAGTACTTC. Translated: CASSPAVAKNIQYF. The genes are TRBV5-4 and TRBJ2-4; the D is unclear. The germline V gene encodes CDR1 SGHNT and CDR2 YYREEE (reference sequence). V lost 4 bases to trimming and J lost 0 bases, with 8 bases between them. The length of the CDR3 is 14 residues.

This clonotype was detected many times. This sequence joins TRBV20-1 and TRBJ1-5; D uncertain. The CDR3 sequence is 13 residues long. V was cut by 5 bases and J by 5 bases, with 13 bases left in between. Germline V gives CDR1 DFQATT, CDR2 SNEGSKA (reference sequence). CDR3 sequence reads: CSAPTPDYQPQHF. CDR3 DNA: TGCAGTGCTCCCACGCCGGACTATCAGCCCCAGCATTTT.

In its sample, this clonotype was seen a few times. This chain joins TRBV13 and TRBJ2-6; TRBD2 matches at 7 bases. V lost 3 bases, J lost 3 bases, and 8 bases stayed unmatched. The length of the CDR3 is 17 residues. Germline-derived CDR1 and CDR2 are PRHDT and FYEKMQ (reference sequence). This CDR3 reads CASSFPGAGFGANVLTF. For the CDR3, the DNA is TGTGCCAGCAGCTTCCCGGGAGCGGGATTTGGGGCCAACGTCCTGACTTTC.

This clonotype has at least ten counts. The V and J genes are TRBV7-2 and TRBJ1-6; 10 nucleotides line up with TRBD1. The CDR3 has 15 residues. Germline-derived CDR1 and CDR2 are SGHTA and FQGNSA. The V and J ends lost 7 bases and 7 bases, in that order; junction bases with no gene match: 7. The DNA of the CDR3 is TGTGCCAGCAAGCTGGACAGGGGGACCAATTCACCCCTCCACTTT. Encoded protein: CASKLDRGTNSPLHF.

This clonotype was counted between two and nine times. An end of the junction differs from the germline gene, which may be a read error. The chain carries TRBV7-7 and TRBJ2-3; 12 bases are a match to TRBD1. The CDR3 is made up of 15 amino acids. The germline CDR1 and CDR2 sequences are SSHAT and FNYEAQ (reference sequence). CDR3 residues: CASSTGTGGKDTQYF. CDR3 sequence (DNA): TGTGCTAGCAGCACCGGGACAGGGGGCAAAGATACGCAGTATTTT.

This clonotype was seen many times. The rearrangement uses TRBV7-8 and TRBJ2-7; the D gene is possibly TRBD1 (6 bases). The CDR3 totals 15 residues. V was shortened by 5 bases and J by 3 bases, with 17 bases between the two germline ends. The germline CDR1 and CDR2 sequences are SGHVS and FQNEAQ. CDR3 nucleotide sequence: TGTGCCAGCAGCCACCCCCAGACAGGAGTCTACGAGCAGTACTTC. Its translation: CASSHPQTGVYEQYF.